The 24 T cell receptor beta chains reported below all come from one sample, sequenced in a study of blood T cell repertoires in COVID-19. Sequencing was performed with immunoSEQ multiplex PCR; in TCRdb, only in-frame clones are kept and a portion is missing. This sample has roughly 250,000 clones, with 75% to 90% found just once. The specimen sequenced was peripheral blood. Receptor source: a man aged 25-45 years with acute or convalescent COVID-19.

The gene calls are TRBV18 and TRBJ2-7; tentative D call: TRBD1 (6 bases). CDR3 length: 14 amino acids. The V end was cut by 4 bases, the J end by 3 bases, with 13 bases between. Germline V gene data show CDR1 as KGHSH and CDR2 as LQKENI. CDR3 in amino acids: CASSQQGNGYEQYF. As DNA, the CDR3 is TGTGCCAGCTCACAACAGGGAAATGGCTACGAGCAGTACTTC. Filled out from reference TRBV18 and TRBJ2-7, the complete variable domain reads NAGVMQNPRHLVRRRGQEARLRCSPMKGHSHVYWYRQLPEEGLKFMVYLQKENIIDESGMPKERFSAEFPKEGPSILRIQQVVRGDSAAYFCASSQQGNGYEQYFGPGTRLTVT.

This chain uses TRBV30 with TRBJ2-4; a possible D gene is TRBD2 (6 bases). Deletions cut 5 bases from V and 8 bases from J, with 10 bases between. CDR3 length: 11 amino acids. Looked up from germline, CDR1 is GTSNPN and CDR2 is SVGIG (reference sequence). CDR3 sequence reads: CAWAGSDIQYF. In DNA, the CDR3 is TGTGCCTGGGCGGGAAGTGACATTCAGTACTTC. Filled out from reference TRBV30 and TRBJ2-4, the complete variable domain reads SQTIHQWPATLVQPVGSPLSLECTVEGTSNPNLYWYRQAAGRGLQLLFYSVGIGQISSEVPQNLSASRPQDRQFILSSKKLLLSDSGFYLCAWAGSDIQYFGAGTRLSVL.

V is TRBV28 and J is TRBJ1-2, with D possibly TRBD1 on 5 matching bases. CDR3 size: 14 residues. Trimming left V 0 bases short and J 4 bases short, with 9 bases between. Germline-derived CDR1 and CDR2 are MDHEN and SYDVKM. The CDR3 nucleotides read TGTGCCAGCAGTTTATGGGAGGGGATCTATGGCTACACCTTC. Translated, it gives CASSLWEGIYGYTF.

The gene calls are TRBV27 and TRBJ2-2, with D uncertain. The CDR3 spans 14 residues. CDR1 MNHEY and CDR2 SMNVEV come from the germline V gene (reference sequence). The ends were cut back, 3 bases at V and 2 bases at J, with 7 bases in the middle. The CDR3 DNA sequence: TGTGCCAGCAGTTTCTCCTTTAACACCGGGGAGCTGTTTTTT. Protein product: CASSFSFNTGELFF.

V is TRBV2 and J is TRBJ1-2; D call uncertain. Deletions cut 0 bases from V and 8 bases from J, with 10 bases between. CDR1 and CDR2 (germline): SNHLY, FYNNEI. The CDR3 has 13 amino acids. Here the CDR3 reads CASSEARGYGYTF. The CDR3 DNA is TGTGCCAGCAGTGAAGCACGCGGGTACGGCTACACCTTC.

J is TRBJ1-6 and V is TRBV11-2; D remains unclear. Trimming pared 6 bases from V and 0 bases from J, leaving 9 bases between. Germline lookup yields CDR1 SGHAT and CDR2 FQNNGV. The CDR3 runs to 15 residues. CDR3 DNA: TGTGCCAGCAGTAGAGGGCTCTCCTATAATTCACCCCTCCACTTT. Its protein product is CASSRGLSYNSPLHF.

In regard to this clone: Within the sample, other DNA sequences also encode this same CDR3. The chain has TRBV28 and TRBJ2-5; a possible D gene is TRBD2 (7 bases). V lost 3 bases and J 4 bases, leaving 9 bases between the germline ends. Germline V lookup: CDR1 MDHEN, CDR2 SYDVKM. The CDR3 length is 13 residues. DNA of the CDR3: TGTGCCAGCAGTTTCGGGGGGCGAGAGACCCAGTACTTC. Protein sequence: CASSFGGRETQYF.

The CDR3 is CASSQGQGAYYGYTF. CDR3 nucleotide sequence: TGCGCCAGCAGCCAAGGACAGGGGGCGTACTATGGCTACACCTTC. V is TRBV4-1 and J is TRBJ1-2, with 10 nucleotides matching TRBD1. The CDR3 has 15 amino acids. Trimming took 1 base from V and 3 from J; bases not matched to a gene: 2. Germline values: CDR1 MGHRA, CDR2 YSYEKL.

This clone showed up just a few times. CDR3 sequence: CASSPDRVYGYTF. The CDR3 nucleotides read TGCGCCAGCAGCCCCGACAGGGTCTATGGCTACACCTTC. The rearrangement uses TRBV5-1 and TRBJ1-2; 7 bases fit TRBD1. The CDR3 extends over 13 amino acids. Germline trimming cut 4 bases from V and 4 bases from J; bases unmatched to any gene: 4. From germline, CDR1 is SGHRS and CDR2 YFSETQ.

This rearrangement joins TRBV6-6 to TRBJ2-1; D gene uncertain. V was trimmed by 7 bases and J by 4 bases, leaving 14 bases between them. CDR3 length equals 14 residues. Germline-derived CDR1 and CDR2 are MNHNY and SVGAGI (reference sequence). CDR3 in amino acids: CASINDELYNEQFF. The CDR3 nucleotides are TGTGCCAGCATTAACGATGAGCTATACAATGAGCAGTTCTTC.

The V call is TRBV6-5, the J call TRBJ2-2, with D perhaps TRBD1 (7 bases). Trimming shortened V by 0 bases and J by 3 bases, and 11 bases separated the two germline ends. This CDR3 has 16 amino acids. Germline values: CDR1 MNHEY, CDR2 SVGAGI. CDR3 region: CASSYSFRGDTGELFF. The CDR3 nucleotides are TGTGCCAGCAGTTACTCGTTCAGGGGGGACACCGGGGAGCTGTTTTTT.

CDR3 loop: CASSWDSPPNEKLFF. In DNA form, the CDR3 reads TGTGCCAGCAGTTGGGACAGCCCACCTAATGAAAAACTGTTTTTT. The chain employs TRBV7-2 and TRBJ1-4; 7 bases align to TRBD1. The CDR3 loop spans 15 amino acids. V lost 6 bases, J lost 3 bases, and 7 bases stayed unmatched. Germline CDR1 reads SGHTA; CDR2 reads FQGNSA. The full variable domain, rest sourced from reference TRBV7-2 and TRBJ1-4, is GAGVSQSPSNKVTEKGKDVELRCDPISGHTALYWYRQSLGQGLEFLIYFQGNSAPDKSGLPSDRFSAERTGGSVSTLTIQRTQQEDSAVYLCASSWDSPPNEKLFFGSGTQLSVL.

The chain is built from TRBV29-1 and TRBJ1-2; maybe TRBD1 (6 bases). Deletions cut 6 bases from V and 8 bases from J, with 13 bases between. The CDR3 loop spans 11 amino acids. Germline V lookup: CDR1 SQVTM, CDR2 ANQGSEA. The DNA of the CDR3 is TGCAGCGTGCCACAGGGTGGGGGCTACACCTTC. This sequence encodes CSVPQGGGYTF.

The V and J genes are TRBV4-2 and TRBJ2-5; possible D gene TRBD1, 7 bases. Germline V lookup: CDR1 LGHNA, CDR2 YNFKEQ. V lost 4 bases and J lost 4, with 19 bases in between. The CDR3 is 16 residues long. CDR3 sequence: CASSPLPQGGGETQYF. DNA for the CDR3: TGTGCCAGCAGCCCCCTCCCCCAGGGGGGCGGAGAGACCCAGTACTTC.

This rearrangement joins TRBV28 to TRBJ1-3, with 7 nucleotides matching TRBD1. Looked up from germline, CDR1 is MDHEN and CDR2 is SYDVKM. The CDR3 has 18 residues. J was trimmed by 2 bases and V by 0 bases; bases with no gene match: 10. CDR3 sequence reads: CASSLWGRRGLAGNTIYF. Here the CDR3 DNA reads TGTGCCAGCAGTTTATGGGGACGGAGGGGGCTGGCTGGAAACACCATATATTTT.

This clone appeared once. The chain employs TRBV6-5 and TRBJ1-2; D gene ambiguous. The germline V gene has CDR1 MNHEY and CDR2 SVGAGI. This CDR3 has 13 amino acids. Trimming shortened V by 4 bases and J by 2 bases, and 8 bases separated the two germline ends. DNA for the CDR3: TGTGCCAGCAGTTTTAGTCCAAACTATGGCTACACCTTC. Translation gives CASSFSPNYGYTF.

The chain joins TRBV5-4 to TRBJ2-3; 8 nucleotides line up with TRBD2. J gave up 0 bases and V 2 bases, and 8 bases lay outside the gene matches. CDR1 and CDR2 from the germline V gene are SGHNT and YYREEE (reference sequence). The CDR3 is 17 amino acids. In DNA, the CDR3 is TGTGCCAGCAGCTTCCGTAAGGCTAGCGGGAGCACAGATACGCAGTATTTT. Amino acids: CASSFRKASGSTDTQYF.

V and J are TRBV7-3 and TRBJ2-1, with 8 bases identical to TRBD1. The germline gives CDR1 SGHTA, CDR2 FQGTGA. Trimming took 5 bases from V and 3 from J; bases not matched to a gene: 9. The CDR3 loop spans 16 amino acids. In DNA, the CDR3 is TGTGCCAGCAGCCTCACCTGGACAGGGCTCTACAATGAGCAGTTCTTC. This sequence encodes CASSLTWTGLYNEQFF.

This chain connects TRBV6-5 to TRBJ1-5; D call uncertain. V was clipped by 0 bases and J by 4 bases, with 10 bases between them. CDR3 size: 15 residues. CDR1 MNHEY and CDR2 SVGAGI come from the germline V gene. The CDR3 protein is CASSYSITGNQPQHF. The CDR3 DNA follows: TGTGCCAGCAGTTACTCGATTACGGGTAATCAGCCCCAGCATTTT.

The chain links TRBV6-5 to TRBJ1-5, with 7 bases lining up with TRBD1. The ends lost 6 bases at V and 4 bases at J; junction bases unmatched: 6. Germline V gene data show CDR1 as MNHEY and CDR2 as SVGAGI. The CDR3 spans 14 residues. The CDR3 region is CASRRQGLNQPQHF. As DNA, the CDR3 is TGTGCCAGCAGAAGACAGGGTTTAAATCAGCCCCAGCATTTT.

This rearrangement joins TRBV23-1 to TRBJ1-2; tentative D call: TRBD1 (6 bases). TRBV23-1 is treated as an ORF (open reading frame) with a function not yet certain. V was cut by 1 base and J by 6 bases, with 15 bases left in between. The CDR3 is 15 residues long. The CDR3 DNA is TGCGCCAGCAGTCAATGGGTTACAGGGTTTAATGGCTACACCTTC. Translated: CASSQWVTGFNGYTF.

The rearrangement uses TRBV6-6 and TRBJ1-1, with D perhaps matching TRBD1 (6 bases). Germline V gives CDR1 MNHNY, CDR2 SVGAGI (reference sequence). Trimming removed 2 bases at V and 4 bases at J, with 11 bases between. This CDR3 contains 14 residues. CDR3 amino acids: CASSYEQGGTEAFF. The CDR3 DNA reads as TGTGCCAGCAGTTACGAACAGGGTGGCACTGAAGCTTTCTTT.

V gene TRBV28 combines with J gene TRBJ2-7, with 9 bases identical to TRBD1. CDR3 length: 13 amino acids. Germline CDR1 and CDR2: MDHEN and SYDVKM. The trim removed 7 bases at V and 2 bases at J, leaving 3 bases unmatched. The CDR3 spells CASNRQGAYEQYF. CDR3 bases: TGTGCCAGCAACCGACAGGGGGCCTACGAGCAGTACTTC.

The DNA of the CDR3 is TGTGCCAGCAGTTACTCTAGTAAAAATAGGGGAGCTTTCTTT. It yields the protein CASSYSSKNRGAFF. The chain carries TRBV6-5 and TRBJ1-1; tentatively, D is TRBD1 (5 bases). There are 14 residues in the CDR3. The germline CDR1 and CDR2 sequences are MNHEY and SVGAGI. V was clipped by 0 bases and J by 10 bases, with 15 bases between them.